This record looks at one T cell receptor beta chain sequence and its context. What it recognizes is unknown. The primer mix had 60 Vbeta and 13 Jbeta primers. Sequencing used immunoSEQ multiplex PCR; TCRdb keeps in-frame clones, though not all of them. The data show 150,000 to 200,000 clones, 81% seen once. This specimen comes from a study of cytomegalovirus exposure and HLA in healthy donors. Overall study results and limits: Later analysis identified a missense DCLRE1C variant that was linked to TCR beta V- and J-gene trimming. Researchers counted around 170 TCR beta chains as cytomegalovirus-associated.

The V gene lost 1 base and the J gene lost 6 bases, with 15 bases spanning the gap. The V gene's germline CDR1 is MNHNS and CDR2 SASEGT. The CDR3 runs to 15 residues. This cohort consisted of healthy bone marrow donors. The material sequenced was PBMCs. The V gene is TRBV6-1, the J gene TRBJ1-1, with a tentative D call TRBD1 (6 bases). The sequence came from a man in his forties in good health and CMV-seropositive. The chain's CDR3 is CASSEGGGPFSEAFF. The CDR3 nucleotides are TGTGCCAGCAGTGAAGGGGGGGGGCCGTTTTCTGAAGCTTTCTTT.